The sample holds one count of the clone carrying this T cell receptor (beta chain). Its matching antigen is unknown. This sample is drawn from a study of shared clonotypes between healthy human individuals. Study-level background: Two female and a few male donors aged 18 to 49 were enrolled. There were three CD4 naive, three CD4 memory, two CD8 naive and one CD8 memory plates per donor.

General study findings and limits: As a rule, naive subsets had a larger estimated richness than memory subsets.

The table came from immunoSEQ multiplex PCR; TCRdb's copy has only in-frame clones and leaves some out. The table has 2 million to 2.5 million clones, around 95% seen once. This CDR3 region has 14 residues. Germline V CDR1 and CDR2: ENHRY, SYGVKD. J gave up 1 base and V 5 bases, and 3 bases lay outside the gene matches. Source material: naive CD4+ T cells sorted from blood. As for subset: CD45RA+ positively selected. This sequence originates from a man aged 18-30 years in good health. This rearrangement joins TRBV10-3 to TRBJ1-1, with 8 bases identical to TRBD1. The CDR3: CAISPGTGNTEAFF. The CDR3 coding sequence is TGTGCCATCAGTCCTGGGACAGGGAACACTGAAGCTTTCTTT.